The clone carrying this TCR beta chain appeared a few times. The target antigen is unknown. Other DNA sequences in the same sample also yield this CDR3. The data were obtained in a study of beta chain features in type 1 diabetes. Study-level findings and limits: PCR might pick shorter templates more often, in the same way for patients and controls. In these data, an HLA type influence on TCRB rearrangement remained unresolved. Patients with type 1 diabetes showed fewer VDJ junction insertions and more deletions.

Isolated RNA was reverse transcribed in full, so expressed TCRB transcripts were sequenced. Assay: immunoSEQ multiplex PCR; the TCRdb copy retains only in-frame clones and omits some. Of about 900,000 clones in the sample, roughly 16% were seen once. Germline V CDR1 and CDR2: SGHRS, YFSETQ. The CDR3 contains 14 residues. The V gene lost 4 bases and the J gene lost 2 bases, with 12 bases spanning the gap. One heparinised draw, averaging roughly 0.12 L, was taken per donor. This TCR came from a woman younger than 30 in good health. Sequenced material: naive CD4+ T cells from blood. V is TRBV5-1 and J is TRBJ1-1; D remains ambiguous. The DNA for the CDR3 is TGCGCCAGCAGCCCGGGCCCTCTTAACACTGAAGCTTTCTTT. Its translation is CASSPGPLNTEAFF.